Included here is one TCR beta chain sequence, with context. These data come from a study of blood T cell repertoires in COVID-19. Across the study: From T cells, B-cell-depleted T cells, or PBMCs came the material, which was cDNA or gDNA.

In the original workflow: Reference gene primer amplification in the assay estimated nucleated cell counts. Sequenced by immunoSEQ multiplex PCR; TCRdb stores in-frame clones only, minus some. The V and J calls and clone size are taken from that table; D and trimming were inferred from the DNA. The sample has under 250,000 clones; about four fifths are singletons. Germline values: CDR1 LGHNA, CDR2 YNFKEQ. Trimming took 5 bases from V and 2 from J; bases not matched to a gene: 5. The CDR3 consists of 14 residues. The chain couples TRBV4-2 to TRBJ2-7, with 8 nucleotides matching TRBD2. The sequencing sample was made of peripheral blood. The clonotype originates from a woman aged 70-85 years with acute or convalescent COVID-19. The CDR3 DNA sequence: TGTGCCAGCAGCAGCCGGGGGGGACCCTACGAGCAGTACTTC. Protein: CASSSRGGPYEQYF.